These T cell receptor beta chains were read from a single sample in a study of metastatic and nonmetastatic thyroid tumors. TCRdb re-called the PCR reads through MiXCR. The sample contains around 45,000 clones, around 17% of which appear only once. The specimen was blood. These TCRs come from a female donor with papillary thyroid cancer or a benign thyroid nodule (not recorded which). Some clones in this sample may be carry-over from other donors' samples. Each CDR3 is given with its conserved first and last residue. D genes are given only for firm matches. Only some rows state a clone size, as once, few, many or a class for expanded clones.

clone size: .; D gene: .; V gene: TRBV4-1; J gene: TRBJ1-1; CDR3 protein: CASSQRTSGLAEAFF; CDR3 DNA: TGCGCCAGCAGCCAGCGGACCTCCGGTTTGGCTGAAGCTTTCTTT
clone size: .; D gene: TRBD2; V gene: TRBV6-1; J gene: TRBJ2-3; CDR3 protein: CASIGAGESDTQYF; CDR3 DNA: TGTGCCAGCATCGGTGCGGGAGAGTCTGATACGCAGTATTTT
clone size: many; D gene: TRBD1; V gene: TRBV9; J gene: TRBJ2-2; CDR3 protein: CASSVGQDTGELFF; CDR3 DNA: TGTGCCAGCAGCGTGGGACAGGACACCGGGGAGCTGTTTTTT
clone size: few; D gene: TRBD2; V gene: TRBV12-3/TRBV12-4; J gene: TRBJ2-1; CDR3 protein: CASSEREGVDNEQFF; CDR3 DNA: TGTGCCAGCAGTGAGCGGGAGGGAGTTGACAATGAGCAGTTCTTC
clone size: many; D gene: TRBD2; V gene: TRBV30; J gene: TRBJ2-1; CDR3 protein: CAWSVAGGGYNEQFF; CDR3 DNA: TGTGCCTGGAGTGTAGCGGGGGGAGGGTACAATGAGCAGTTCTTC
clone size: many; D gene: TRBD1; V gene: TRBV19; J gene: TRBJ1-3; CDR3 protein: CASSIGTVVHPSGNTIYF; CDR3 DNA: TGTGCCAGTAGTATCGGGACAGTAGTACACCCTTCTGGAAACACCATATATTTT
clone size: many; D gene: .; V gene: TRBV12-3/TRBV12-4; J gene: TRBJ1-1; CDR3 protein: CASSFAQGEAFF; CDR3 DNA: TGTGCCAGCAGTTTCGCACAGGGTGAAGCTTTCTTT
clone size: .; D gene: TRBD2; V gene: TRBV11-1; J gene: TRBJ2-1; CDR3 protein: CASSGSGRIVHNEQFF; CDR3 DNA: TGTGCCAGCAGCGGTAGCGGGAGGATAGTCCACAATGAGCAGTTCTTC
clone size: .; D gene: .; V gene: TRBV5-1; J gene: TRBJ2-2; CDR3 protein: CASSLEQMTRANTGELFF; CDR3 DNA: TGCGCCAGCAGCTTGGAACAAATGACTAGAGCGAACACCGGGGAGCTGTTTTTT
clone size: .; D gene: .; V gene: TRBV15; J gene: TRBJ2-2; CDR3 protein: CATSRRRLETGELFF; CDR3 DNA: TGTGCCACCAGCAGACGGCGGTTAGAGACCGGGGAGCTGTTTTTT
clone size: many; D gene: .; V gene: TRBV5-6; J gene: TRBJ1-1; CDR3 protein: CASSLTEMNTEAFF; CDR3 DNA: TGTGCCAGCAGCTTGACAGAGATGAACACTGAAGCTTTCTTT
clone size: many; D gene: .; V gene: TRBV2; J gene: TRBJ2-7; CDR3 protein: CASSEGRGRSYEQYF; CDR3 DNA: TGTGCCAGCAGTGAAGGGCGGGGGCGATCCTACGAGCAGTACTTC
clone size: many; D gene: .; V gene: TRBV5-1; J gene: TRBJ2-3; CDR3 protein: CASSLEVDTQYF; CDR3 DNA: TGCGCCAGCAGCTTGGAAGTAGATACGCAGTATTTT
clone size: many; D gene: .; V gene: TRBV4-1; J gene: TRBJ2-6; CDR3 protein: CASSQGYSGANVLTF; CDR3 DNA: TGCGCCAGCAGCCAAGGTTACTCTGGGGCCAACGTCCTGACTTTC
clone size: .; D gene: .; V gene: TRBV4-1; J gene: TRBJ1-3; CDR3 protein: CASSQANGNTIYF; CDR3 DNA: TGCGCCAGCAGCCAAGCGAACGGAAACACCATATATTTT